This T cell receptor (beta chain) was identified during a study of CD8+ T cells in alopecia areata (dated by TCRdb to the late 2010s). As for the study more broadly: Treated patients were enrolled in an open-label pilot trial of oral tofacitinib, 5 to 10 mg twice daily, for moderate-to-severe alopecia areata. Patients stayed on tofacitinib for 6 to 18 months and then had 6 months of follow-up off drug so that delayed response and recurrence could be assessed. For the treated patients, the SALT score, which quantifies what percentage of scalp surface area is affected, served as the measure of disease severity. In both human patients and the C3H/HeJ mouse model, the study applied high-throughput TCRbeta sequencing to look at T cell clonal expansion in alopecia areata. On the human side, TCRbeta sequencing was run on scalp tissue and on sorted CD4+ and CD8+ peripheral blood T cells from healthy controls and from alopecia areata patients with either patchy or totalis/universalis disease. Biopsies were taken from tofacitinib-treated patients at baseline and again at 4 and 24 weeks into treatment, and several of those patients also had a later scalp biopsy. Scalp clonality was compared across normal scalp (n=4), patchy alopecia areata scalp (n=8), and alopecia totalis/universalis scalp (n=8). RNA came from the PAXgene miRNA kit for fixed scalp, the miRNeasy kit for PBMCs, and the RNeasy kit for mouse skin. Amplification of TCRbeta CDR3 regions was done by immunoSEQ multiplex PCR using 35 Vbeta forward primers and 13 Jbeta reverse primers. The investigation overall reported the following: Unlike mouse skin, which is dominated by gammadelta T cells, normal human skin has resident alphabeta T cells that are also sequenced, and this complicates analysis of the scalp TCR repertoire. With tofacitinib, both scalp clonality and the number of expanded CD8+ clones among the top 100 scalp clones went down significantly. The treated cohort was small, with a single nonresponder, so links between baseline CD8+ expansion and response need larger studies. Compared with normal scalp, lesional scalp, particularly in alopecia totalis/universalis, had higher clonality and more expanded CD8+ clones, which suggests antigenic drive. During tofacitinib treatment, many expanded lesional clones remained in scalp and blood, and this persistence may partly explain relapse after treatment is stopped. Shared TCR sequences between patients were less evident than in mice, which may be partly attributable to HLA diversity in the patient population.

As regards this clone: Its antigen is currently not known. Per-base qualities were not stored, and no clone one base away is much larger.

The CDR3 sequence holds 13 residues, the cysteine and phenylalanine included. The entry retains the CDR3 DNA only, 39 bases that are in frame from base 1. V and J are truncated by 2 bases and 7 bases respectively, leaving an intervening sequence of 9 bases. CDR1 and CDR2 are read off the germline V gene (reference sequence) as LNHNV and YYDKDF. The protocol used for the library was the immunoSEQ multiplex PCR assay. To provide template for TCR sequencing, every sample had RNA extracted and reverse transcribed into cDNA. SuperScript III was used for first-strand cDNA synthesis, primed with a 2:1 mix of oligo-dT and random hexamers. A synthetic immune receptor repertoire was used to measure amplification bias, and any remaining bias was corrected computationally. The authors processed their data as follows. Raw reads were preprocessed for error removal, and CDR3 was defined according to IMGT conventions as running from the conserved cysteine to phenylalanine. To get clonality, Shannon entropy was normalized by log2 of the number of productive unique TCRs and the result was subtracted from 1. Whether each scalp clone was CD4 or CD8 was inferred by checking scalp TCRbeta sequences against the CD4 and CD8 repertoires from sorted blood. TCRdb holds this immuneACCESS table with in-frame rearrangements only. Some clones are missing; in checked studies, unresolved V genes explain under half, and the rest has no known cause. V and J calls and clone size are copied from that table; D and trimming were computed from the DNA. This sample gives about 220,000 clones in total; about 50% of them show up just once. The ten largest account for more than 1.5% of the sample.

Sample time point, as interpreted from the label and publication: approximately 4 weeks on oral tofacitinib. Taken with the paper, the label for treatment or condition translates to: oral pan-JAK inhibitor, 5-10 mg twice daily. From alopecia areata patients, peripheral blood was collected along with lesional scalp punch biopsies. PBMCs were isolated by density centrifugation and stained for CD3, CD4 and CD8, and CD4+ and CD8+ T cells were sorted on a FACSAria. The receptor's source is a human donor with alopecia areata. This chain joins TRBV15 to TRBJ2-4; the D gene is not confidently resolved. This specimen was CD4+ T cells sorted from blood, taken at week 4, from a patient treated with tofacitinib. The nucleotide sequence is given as TGTGCCACCAGCAGACTGGGTGGCAACATTCAGTACTTC. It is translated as CATSRLGGNIQYF.